The T cell receptor beta chain under discussion was sequenced for a study of blood T cell repertoires in COVID-19. CDR3 length equals 15 residues. V shed 6 bases and J 0 bases; nucleotides not matched to a gene: 5. The germline V gene has CDR1 MNHEY and CDR2 SVGEGT. Measured with immunoSEQ multiplex PCR; TCRdb has only the in-frame clones, and not every one. The repertoire holds approximately 20,000 clones, 82% seen once, with about 6% in the top ten. The receptor was isolated from a human donor in a cohort sampled during active COVID-19. The sequencing input was peripheral blood. This chain connects TRBV6-2 or TRBV6-3 to TRBJ2-7, with 10 bases matching TRBD1. This CDR3 is CASRPGTGDSYEQYF. CDR3 nucleotide sequence: TGTGCCAGCAGACCTGGGACAGGGGACTCCTACGAGCAGTACTTC.